This TCR beta chain is drawn from a study of blood T cells in healthy people across ages. All donors came from Russia, were Caucasian and healthy, and spanned ages roughly 6 to 95. The second PCR ran about 6 to 12 cycles with a sample-barcoded 5' primer and J-beta primers. TCRdb used MiXCR to reprocess the 5' RACE reads, holding one entry per CDR3 protein. The table includes about 640,000 distinct CDR3 sequences, 35% to 50% detected once. The V end was cut by 3 bases, the J end by 4 bases, with 20 bases between. Germline lookup yields CDR1 SEHNR and CDR2 FQNEAQ (reference sequence). The CDR3 has 17 residues.

The genes are TRBV7-9 and TRBJ2-3; tentative D call: TRBD1 (5 bases). The TCR was taken from a man aged 80 or over in good health. Sample: blood. The CDR3: CASSFGATTFRADTQYF. The CDR3 nucleotides read TGTGCCAGCAGCTTTGGGGCCACAACTTTTCGTGCAGATACGCAGTATTTT.